This T cell receptor beta chain derives from a study of cytomegalovirus exposure and HLA in healthy donors. Study information: Caucasian-associated ancestry cluster membership applied to over 80% of several hundred genotyped donors.

The donors were healthy bone marrow donors. In nominal health when sampled, donors likely had unrecorded immune exposures nonetheless. The PCR used 60 Vbeta and 13 Jbeta primers. The data were produced by immunoSEQ multiplex PCR, yet TCRdb's version contains in-frame clones alone and is incomplete. Among 95,000 to 130,000 clones listed, 60% to 85% were seen once. The CDR3 loop spans 14 amino acids. Looked up from germline, CDR1 is LNHNV and CDR2 is YYDKDF (reference sequence). The V and J ends lost 3 bases and 5 bases respectively, with 13 bases between them. The study's findings and limits: In a later analysis, several top co-occurrence clusters appeared linked to parvovirus B19, influenza, CMV and Epstein-Barr virus.

Note on this clone: Its specificity is unknown.

This receptor was taken from a woman younger than 35 in good health and CMV-seronegative. V is TRBV15 and J is TRBJ2-5, with D possibly TRBD2 on 6 matching bases. The specimen was PBMCs. CDR3 sequence reads: CATSRTGEWETQYF. Written as DNA, the CDR3 is TGTGCCACCAGCAGGACGGGAGAGTGGGAGACCCAGTACTTC.